This TCR beta chain was identified during a study of T cell repertoires in cytomegalovirus infection (dated by TCRdb to the late 2010s). Looking at the study overall: The peptide stimulations were aimed at well-studied HLA-B-restricted epitopes as well as recently identified HLA-C-restricted CMV epitopes, whose presentation resists viral immunomodulation. Donor HLA type was relevant to the analysis, as public TCR beta signatures indicated carriage of CMV infection together with the matching HLA type.

Inclusive of the bounding cysteine and phenylalanine, the CDR3 is 18 residues long. The entry retains the CDR3 DNA only, 54 bases that are in frame from base 1. Trimming removed 1 base from V and 4 bases from J, leaving 20 bases between the germline ends. Taken from the germline V gene (reference sequence), the CDR1 and CDR2 loops are LNHNV and YYDKDF. Taken with the paper, the label for treatment or condition translates to: in vitro stimulation with specific CMV peptide epitopes to enrich CMV-specific T cells. With regard to this clonotype: The antigen this receptor binds is unknown. No quality values exist for individual bases; no much larger clone is one base distant.

The full study reports these points: Cumulative frequency of public TCR beta family members discriminated carriers of CMV infection plus the relevant HLA type in this cohort and an independent roughly 320-donor cohort. In the ex vivo response, HLA-C-restricted CMV-specific TCR beta clonotypes were dominant, and in two of eight donors the single most frequent clonotype came from this HLA-C-restricted group.

Sequenced on an Illumina HiSeq 1500. Through fastp at Q25 and MiXCR, TCRdb rebuilt clones from the public reads, retaining in-frame beta chains. Each CDR3 protein appears once, grouped with its most common genes and DNA. The sample table lists roughly 220,000 distinct CDR3 sequences, about 38% of them with a count of one. The ten largest account for roughly three fifths of the sample. The starting material was CD8+ T cells from cultured PBMCs, obtained from culture after CMV antigen stimulation. The chain is assembled from TRBV15 and TRBJ1-5; the D gene identity is not certain. The receptor was derived from a human donor in good health (CMV status not recorded). Some clones in this sample may be carry-over from other donors' samples. The CDR3 reads as follows: CATSRGRSDGRLNQPQHF. The bases read TGTGCCACCAGCAGAGGCCGATCCGATGGACGTTTAAATCAGCCCCAGCATTTT.